These 3 T cell receptor beta chains were all obtained from the same sample, sequenced in a study of cytomegalovirus exposure and HLA in healthy donors. This table comes from immunoSEQ multiplex PCR, and its TCRdb copy is limited to in-frame clones, with some not included. This table has about 130,000 clones, roughly 95% appearing once. Sequenced input: PBMCs. Receptor source: a man aged 18 to 29 in good health and CMV-seronegative.

The chain carries TRBV7-8 and TRBJ1-1; 9 nucleotides agree with TRBD1. Germline assignment: CDR1 SGHVS and CDR2 FQNEAQ. V trimming: 5 bases; J trimming: 3 bases; junction bases outside the gene matches: 4. This CDR3 comprises 14 residues. CDR3 coding DNA: TGTGCCAGCAGCCAGGGGGACAGGGACACTGAAGCTTTCTTT. As protein: CASSQGDRDTEAFF.

The chain joins TRBV28 to TRBJ1-4; no definite D call. Trimming pared 4 bases from V and 10 bases from J, leaving 28 bases between. This CDR3 contains 18 residues. CDR1 and CDR2 (germline): MDHEN, SYDVKM. The DNA for the CDR3 is TGTGCCAGCAGTTCCAACATCCTTACCAGGAATAGAGACGCAAAACTGTTTTTT. Protein: CASSSNILTRNRDAKLFF.

This clone was seen just once. The V call is TRBV29-1, the J call TRBJ1-2, with 7 bases matching TRBD1. CDR3 length: 13 amino acids. Germline V gives CDR1 SQVTM, CDR2 ANQGSEA. V lost 3 bases to trimming and J lost 5 bases; unmatched junction nucleotides: 6. The CDR3 DNA sequence: TGCAGCGTTGACAGGCGGGACAGATATGGCTACACCTTC. Translated: CSVDRRDRYGYTF.